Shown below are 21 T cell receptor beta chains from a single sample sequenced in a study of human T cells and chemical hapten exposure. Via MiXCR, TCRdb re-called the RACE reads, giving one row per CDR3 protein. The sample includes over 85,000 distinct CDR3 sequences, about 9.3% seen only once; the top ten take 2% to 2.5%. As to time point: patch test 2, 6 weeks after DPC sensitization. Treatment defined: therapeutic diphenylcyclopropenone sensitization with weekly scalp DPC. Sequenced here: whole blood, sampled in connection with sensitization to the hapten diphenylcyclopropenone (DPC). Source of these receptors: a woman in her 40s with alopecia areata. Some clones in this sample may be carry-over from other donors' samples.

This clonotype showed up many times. CDR3: CASSQDYSPNQPQHF. In DNA, the CDR3 is TGTGCCAGCAGCCAAGACTACAGCCCCAATCAGCCCCAGCATTTT. V gene TRBV3-1 combines with J gene TRBJ1-5; D is unclear. Trimming pared 0 bases from V and 3 bases from J, leaving 9 bases between. This CDR3 contains 15 residues. From germline, CDR1 is LGHDT and CDR2 YNNKEL (reference sequence).

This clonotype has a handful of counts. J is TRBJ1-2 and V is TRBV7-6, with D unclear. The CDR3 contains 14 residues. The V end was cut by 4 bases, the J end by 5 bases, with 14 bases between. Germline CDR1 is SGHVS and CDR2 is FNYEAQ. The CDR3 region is CASSSLDRQYGYTF. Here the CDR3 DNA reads TGTGCCAGCAGCTCCCTGGATAGGCAGTATGGCTACACCTTC.

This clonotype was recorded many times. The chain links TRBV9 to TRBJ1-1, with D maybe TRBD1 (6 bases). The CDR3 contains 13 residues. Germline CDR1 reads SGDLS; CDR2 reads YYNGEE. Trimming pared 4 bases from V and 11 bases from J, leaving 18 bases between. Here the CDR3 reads CASSTGQTPGAFF. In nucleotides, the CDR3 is TGTGCCAGCAGCACCGGACAGACCCCTGGGGCTTTCTTT.

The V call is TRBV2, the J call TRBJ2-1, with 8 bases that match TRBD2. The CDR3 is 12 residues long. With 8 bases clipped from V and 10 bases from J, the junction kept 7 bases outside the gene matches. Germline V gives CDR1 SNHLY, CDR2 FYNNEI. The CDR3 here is CASGNGGGEQFF. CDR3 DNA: TGTGCCAGCGGCAACGGGGGGGGCGAGCAGTTCTTC.

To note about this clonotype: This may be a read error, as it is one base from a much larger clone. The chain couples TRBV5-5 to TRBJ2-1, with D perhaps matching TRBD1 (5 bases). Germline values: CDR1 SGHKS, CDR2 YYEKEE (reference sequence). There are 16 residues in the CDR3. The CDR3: CVSSPLAQVLDNEQFF. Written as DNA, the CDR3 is TGTGTCAGCAGCCCCCTGGCACAGGTATTAGACAATGAGCAGTTCTTC. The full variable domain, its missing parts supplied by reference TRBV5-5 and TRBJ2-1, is DAGVTQSPTHLIKTRGQQVTLRCSPISGHKSVSWYQQVLGQGPQFIFQYYEKEERGRGNFPDRFSARQFPNYSSELNVNALLLGDSALYLCVSSPLAQVLDNEQFFGPGTRLTVL.

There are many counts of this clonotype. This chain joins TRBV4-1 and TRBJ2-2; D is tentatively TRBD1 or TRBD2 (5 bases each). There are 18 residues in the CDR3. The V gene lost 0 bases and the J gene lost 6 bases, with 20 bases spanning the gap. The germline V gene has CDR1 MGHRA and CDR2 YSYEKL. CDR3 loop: CASSQDPRGAFGSGELFF. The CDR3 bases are TGCGCCAGCAGCCAAGATCCGAGGGGCGCTTTTGGCTCCGGGGAGCTGTTTTTT.

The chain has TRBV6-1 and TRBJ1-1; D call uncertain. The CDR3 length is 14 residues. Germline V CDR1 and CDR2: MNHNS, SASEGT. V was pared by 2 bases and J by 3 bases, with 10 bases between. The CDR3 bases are TGTGCCAGCAGTGAACAGCCGGTACACACTGAAGCTTTCTTT. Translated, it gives CASSEQPVHTEAFF.

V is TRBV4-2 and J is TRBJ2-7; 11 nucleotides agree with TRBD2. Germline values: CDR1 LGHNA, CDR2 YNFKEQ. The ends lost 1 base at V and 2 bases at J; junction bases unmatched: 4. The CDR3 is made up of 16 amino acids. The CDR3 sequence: CASSQALAGGTYEQYF. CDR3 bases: TGTGCCAGCAGCCAAGCCCTAGCGGGAGGAACCTACGAGCAGTACTTC.

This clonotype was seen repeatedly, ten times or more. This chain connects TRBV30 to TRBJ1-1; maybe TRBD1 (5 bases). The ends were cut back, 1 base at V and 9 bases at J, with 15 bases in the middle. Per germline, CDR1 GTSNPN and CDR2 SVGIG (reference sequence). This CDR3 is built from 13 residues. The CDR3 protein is CAWSGAGIGKAFF. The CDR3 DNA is TGTGCCTGGAGTGGCGCAGGGATCGGTAAAGCTTTCTTT.

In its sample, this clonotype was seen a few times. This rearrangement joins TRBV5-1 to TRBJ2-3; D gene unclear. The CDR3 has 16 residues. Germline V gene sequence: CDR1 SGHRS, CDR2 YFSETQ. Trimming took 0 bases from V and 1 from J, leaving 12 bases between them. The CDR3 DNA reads TGCGCCAGCAGCTTGGACCCCCCGGTGGGCACAGATACGCAGTATTTT. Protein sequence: CASSLDPPVGTDTQYF. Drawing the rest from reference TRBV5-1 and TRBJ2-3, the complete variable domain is KAGVTQTPRYLIKTRGQQVTLSCSPISGHRSVSWYQQTPGQGLQFLFEYFSETQRNKGNFPGRFSGRQFSNSRSEMNVSTLELGDSALYLCASSLDPPVGTDTQYFGPGTRLTVL.

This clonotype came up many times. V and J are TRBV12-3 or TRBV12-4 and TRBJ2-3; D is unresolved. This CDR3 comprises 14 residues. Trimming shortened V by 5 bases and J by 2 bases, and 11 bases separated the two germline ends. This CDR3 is CASSPGPFTDTQYF. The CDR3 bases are TGTGCCAGCAGTCCCGGGCCCTTCACAGATACGCAGTATTTT.

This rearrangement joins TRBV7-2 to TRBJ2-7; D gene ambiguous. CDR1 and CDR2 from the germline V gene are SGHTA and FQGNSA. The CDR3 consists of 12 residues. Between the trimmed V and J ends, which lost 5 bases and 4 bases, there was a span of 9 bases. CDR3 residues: CASSIPRYEQYF. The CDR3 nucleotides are TGTGCCAGCAGCATTCCTCGATACGAGCAGTACTTC. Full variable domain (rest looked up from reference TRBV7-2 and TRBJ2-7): GAGVSQSPSNKVTEKGKDVELRCDPISGHTALYWYRQSLGQGLEFLIYFQGNSAPDKSGLPSDRFSAERTGGSVSTLTIQRTQQEDSAVYLCASSIPRYEQYFGPGTRLTVT.

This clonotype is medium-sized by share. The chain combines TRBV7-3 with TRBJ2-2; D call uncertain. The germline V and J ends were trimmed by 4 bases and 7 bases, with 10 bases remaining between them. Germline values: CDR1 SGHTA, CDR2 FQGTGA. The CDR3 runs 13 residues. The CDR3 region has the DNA TGTGCCAGCAGCTCCCTCCTTCGCGGGGAGCTGTTTTTT. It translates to CASSSLLRGELFF.

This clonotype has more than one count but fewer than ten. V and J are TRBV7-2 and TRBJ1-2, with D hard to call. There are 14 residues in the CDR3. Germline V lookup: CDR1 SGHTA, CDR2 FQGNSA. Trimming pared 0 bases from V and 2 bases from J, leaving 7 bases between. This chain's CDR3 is CASSLAIGNYGYTF. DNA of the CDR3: TGTGCCAGCAGCTTAGCGATAGGGAACTATGGCTACACCTTC. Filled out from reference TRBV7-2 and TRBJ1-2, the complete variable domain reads GAGVSQSPSNKVTEKGKDVELRCDPISGHTALYWYRQSLGQGLEFLIYFQGNSAPDKSGLPSDRFSAERTGGSVSTLTIQRTQQEDSAVYLCASSLAIGNYGYTFGSGTRLTVV.

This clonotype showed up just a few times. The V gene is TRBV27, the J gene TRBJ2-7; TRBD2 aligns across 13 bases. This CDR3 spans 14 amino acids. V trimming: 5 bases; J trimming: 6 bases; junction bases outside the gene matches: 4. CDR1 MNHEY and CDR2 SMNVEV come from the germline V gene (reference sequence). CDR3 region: CASSPLAGGREQYF. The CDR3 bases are TGTGCCAGCAGTCCACTAGCGGGAGGGCGCGAGCAGTACTTC.

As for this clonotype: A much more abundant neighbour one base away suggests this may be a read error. The CDR3 reads CASSPYGYTF. Written as DNA, the CDR3 is TGTGCCAGCAGTCCCTATGGCTACACCTTC. The V call is TRBV27, the J call TRBJ1-2; no clear D gene. CDR1 and CDR2 from the germline V gene are MNHEY and SMNVEV (reference sequence). V shed 5 bases and J shed 4 bases, with 2 bases lying between them. This CDR3 region has 10 residues.

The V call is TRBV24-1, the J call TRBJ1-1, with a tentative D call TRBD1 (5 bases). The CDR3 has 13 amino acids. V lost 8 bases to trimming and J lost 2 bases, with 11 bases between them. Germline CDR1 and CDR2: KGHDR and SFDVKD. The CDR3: CATNGGGNTEAFF. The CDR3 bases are TGTGCCACCAACGGGGGGGGAAACACTGAAGCTTTCTTT.

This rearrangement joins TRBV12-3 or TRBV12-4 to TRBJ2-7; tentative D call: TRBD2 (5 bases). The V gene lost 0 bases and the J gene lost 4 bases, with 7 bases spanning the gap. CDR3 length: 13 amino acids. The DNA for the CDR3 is TGTGCCAGCAGTTTAGCGCGGAGGTACGAGCAGTACTTC. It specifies CASSLARRYEQYF.

The CDR3 DNA sequence: TGTGCCAGCAGTTTAGACGGGCATCAAGGCGATACGCAGTATTTT. This translates into CASSLDGHQGDTQYF. The chain uses TRBV12-3 or TRBV12-4 and TRBJ2-3; D gene unclear. There are 15 residues in the CDR3. V lost 1 base, J lost 6 bases, and 14 bases lay in between.

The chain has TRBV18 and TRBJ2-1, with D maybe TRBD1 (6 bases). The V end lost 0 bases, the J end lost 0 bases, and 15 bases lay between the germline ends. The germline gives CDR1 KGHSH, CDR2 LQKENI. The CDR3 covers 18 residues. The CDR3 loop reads CASSPPVGKGDSYNEQFF. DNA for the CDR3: TGTGCCAGCTCACCACCTGTGGGTAAGGGGGACTCCTACAATGAGCAGTTCTTC.

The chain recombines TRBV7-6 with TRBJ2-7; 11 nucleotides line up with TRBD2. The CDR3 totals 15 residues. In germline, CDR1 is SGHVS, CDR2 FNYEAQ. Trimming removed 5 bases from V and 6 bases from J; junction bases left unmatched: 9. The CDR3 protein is CASSRQLAGEVEQYF. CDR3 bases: TGTGCCAGCAGCCGACAACTAGCGGGAGAGGTCGAGCAGTACTTC.